The clone carrying this T cell receptor beta chain was seen a handful of times. The data originate from a study of Ad26.COV2.S vaccination and SARS-CoV-2 variants. Turning to the study itself: The study gave Ad26.COV2.S intramuscularly, once or twice 56 days apart.

Treatment of the sample: about 20 received Ad26.COV2.S at low or high dose, single or two shots; 5 received placebo; per-sample allocation not given. It was on day 63 after the first vaccine or placebo injection that samples were taken. Measured with immunoSEQ multiplex PCR; TCRdb has only the in-frame clones, and not every one. The sample lists about 680,000 clones, more than 80% occurring once. The CDR3 runs to 15 residues. Germline CDR1 and CDR2: SGHTA and FQGNSA. Trimming shortened V by 4 bases and J by 5 bases, and 17 bases separated the two germline ends. The rearrangement uses TRBV7-2 and TRBJ2-5; D remains ambiguous. The source of this sequence is a person aged 18-60 years who received the Ad26.COV2.S COVID-19 vaccine or a placebo. Sequencing was performed on peripheral blood, taken in a trial of Ad26.COV2.S vaccine versus placebo. The DNA for the CDR3 is TGTGCCAGCAGCTACGGGCCCACCAAGGAGGAGACCCAGTACTTC. Translating gives CASSYGPTKEETQYF.